This T cell receptor beta chain is drawn from a study of shared clonotypes between healthy human individuals. Naive CD8 isolation took CD45RO-negative cells positively selected for CCR7 and excluded terminally differentiated effector memory CD45RA+ cells. Nashville, Tennessee was home to all donors, who were Caucasian adults. Measured with immunoSEQ multiplex PCR; TCRdb has only the in-frame clones, and not every one. The table shows fewer than 1 million clones, with 95% to 97% occurring only once. Study findings and constraints: Clonotype sharing across several donors was observed for 4.5% to 6.5% of naive CD4 clonotypes.

Concerning this clone: The antigen remains undetermined.

This TCR was recovered from a man aged 25-40 years in good health. Sequencing was performed on naive CD8+ T cells sorted from blood.

CDR3 bases: TGTGCCAGCAGCGCCGAGGGCCCCTACGAGCAGTACTTC. This gives the protein CASSAEGPYEQYF. The rearrangement uses TRBV5-5 and TRBJ2-7, with a possible D match to TRBD2 (5 bases). Trimming took off 4 bases at V and 2 bases at J, with 10 bases between the two ends. The CDR3 is made up of 13 amino acids. Per the germline V gene, CDR1 is SGHKS and CDR2 is YYEKEE (reference sequence). Based on the CDR3 plus reference TRBV5-5 and TRBJ2-7, the full variable domain is DAGVTQSPTHLIKTRGQQVTLRCSPISGHKSVSWYQQVLGQGPQFIFQYYEKEERGRGNFPDRFSARQFPNYSSELNVNALLLGDSALYLCASSAEGPYEQYFGPGTRLTVT.